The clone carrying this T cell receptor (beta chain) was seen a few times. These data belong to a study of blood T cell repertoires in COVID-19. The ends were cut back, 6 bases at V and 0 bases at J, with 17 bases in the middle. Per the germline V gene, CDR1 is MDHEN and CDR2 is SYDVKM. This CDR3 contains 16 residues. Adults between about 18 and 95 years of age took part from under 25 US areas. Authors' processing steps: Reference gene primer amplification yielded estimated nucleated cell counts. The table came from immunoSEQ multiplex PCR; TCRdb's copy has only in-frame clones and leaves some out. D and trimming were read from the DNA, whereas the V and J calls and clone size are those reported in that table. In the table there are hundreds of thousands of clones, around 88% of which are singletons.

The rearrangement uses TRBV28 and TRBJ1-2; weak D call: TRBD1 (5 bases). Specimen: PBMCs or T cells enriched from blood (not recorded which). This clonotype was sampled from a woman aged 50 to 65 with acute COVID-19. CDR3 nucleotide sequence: TGTGCCAGCAGCCCTTCGTGGAGGGGCCCTAACTATGGCTACACCTTC. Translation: CASSPSWRGPNYGYTF.